A single sample is the source of the 9 T cell receptor beta chains below, sequenced in a study of blood T cell repertoires in COVID-19. Using immunoSEQ multiplex PCR, the repertoire was profiled, and TCRdb retains in-frame clones only, with some absent. The sample shows 300,000 to 400,000 clones, approximately 90% of them seen only once. Specimen: peripheral blood. All receptors derive from a woman under 30 who had recovered from COVID-19.

The gene calls are TRBV9 and TRBJ2-1, with 8 positions matching TRBD2. The CDR3 is made up of 16 amino acids. Looked up from germline, CDR1 is SGDLS and CDR2 is YYNGEE. V lost 1 base to trimming and J lost 2 bases; unmatched junction nucleotides: 5. The CDR3 region has the DNA TGTGCCAGCAGCGTAAGGAATAGCGGGGCCTACAATGAGCAGTTCTTC. Amino acids: CASSVRNSGAYNEQFF. Full variable domain (remainder filled in from reference TRBV9 and TRBJ2-1): DSGVTQTPKHLITATGQRVTLRCSPRSGDLSVYWYQQSLDQGLQFLIQYYNGEERAKGNILERFSAQQFPDLHSELNLSSLELGDSALYFCASSVRNSGAYNEQFFGPGTRLTVL.

The V call is TRBV7-9, the J call TRBJ1-2; TRBD1 aligns across 10 bases. Per the germline V gene, CDR1 is SEHNR and CDR2 is FQNEAQ (reference sequence). V lost 5 bases and J lost 8; bases outside the gene matches: 5. This CDR3 has 13 residues. The CDR3: CASSRQGARGYTF. In DNA, the CDR3 is TGTGCCAGCAGCCGACAGGGGGCGAGGGGCTACACCTTC.

The V and J genes are TRBV25-1 and TRBJ1-6; D perhaps matches TRBD1 (5 bases). The CDR3 runs 17 residues. Trimming cost V 1 base and J 7 bases, with 17 bases left between them. Germline V gives CDR1 MGHDK, CDR2 SYGVNS. The DNA of the CDR3 is TGTGCCAGCAGTGAATTCCTGGGGGACTTCGGCAATTCACCCCTCCACTTT. Residues: CASSEFLGDFGNSPLHF.

The rearrangement links TRBV11-2 to TRBJ2-3, with 9 bases fitting TRBD1. This CDR3 contains 17 residues. The germline V gene encodes CDR1 SGHAT and CDR2 FQNNGV. V lost 5 bases, J lost 5 bases, and 14 bases stayed unmatched. CDR3: CASSRTGAKIGQDTQYF. The CDR3 region has the DNA TGTGCCAGCAGCCGGACAGGGGCGAAGATAGGTCAAGATACGCAGTATTTT.

This clone came up once. The CDR3 DNA reads as TGCGCCAGCAGCTTCTCCCAGGCTATTAATGAAAAACTGTTTTTT. Translated, it gives CASSFSQAINEKLFF. This sequence joins TRBV5-1 and TRBJ1-4; D is ambiguous. The germline CDR1 and CDR2 sequences are SGHRS and YFSETQ. This CDR3 is 15 amino acids long. V gave up 2 bases and J gave up 4 bases, with 12 bases separating them.

J is TRBJ2-4 and V is TRBV15, with D tentatively TRBD1 (5 bases). Germline CDR1 is LNHNV and CDR2 is YYDKDF (reference sequence). The ends were cut back, 6 bases at V and 0 bases at J, with 9 bases in the middle. The CDR3 totals 14 residues. In DNA form, the CDR3 reads TGTGCCACCAGGGGGCCGCTAGCCAAAAACATTCAGTACTTC. It translates to CATRGPLAKNIQYF.

This clone was found a few times. The chain has TRBV13 and TRBJ2-1; D is unclear. The ends were cut back, 1 base at V and 4 bases at J, with 5 bases in the middle. Germline V gene lookup returns CDR1 PRHDT and CDR2 FYEKMQ (reference sequence). This CDR3 is 13 amino acids long. The CDR3 loop is CASSLDRYNEQFF. For the CDR3, the DNA is TGTGCCAGCAGCTTAGATCGGTACAATGAGCAGTTCTTC.

The chain links TRBV24-1 to TRBJ2-1; D is undetermined. V was pared by 3 bases and J by 7 bases, with 6 bases between. This CDR3 spans 12 amino acids. CDR1 and CDR2 (germline): KGHDR, SFDVKD. The CDR3: CATSDTGNEQFF. The CDR3 DNA reads as TGTGCCACCAGTGATACGGGTAATGAGCAGTTCTTC.

The rearrangement uses TRBV27 and TRBJ1-1, with D perhaps TRBD1 (5 bases). From germline, CDR1 is MNHEY and CDR2 SMNVEV (reference sequence). The CDR3 loop spans 14 amino acids. With 5 bases removed from V and 1 base from J, the gap between germline ends came to 11 bases. The CDR3 spells CASSPGESNTEAFF. The CDR3 bases are TGTGCCAGCAGTCCGGGGGAGTCGAACACTGAAGCTTTCTTT.